The clone carrying this TCR beta chain was seen a handful of times. As yet, its antigen is unknown. Using a constant-region primer together with ProtoScript II reverse transcriptase, TCR beta cDNA was made from roughly 540 ng of total RNA. Library construction for TCR beta comprised three nested multiplex PCR rounds performed with slightly modified ARM-PCR. The first two PCR rounds, roughly 10 cycles each, used TRBV1-TRBV30 forward primers and a C-beta reverse primer. TCRdb called the multiplex PCR reads again in MiXCR, with one record for every CDR3 protein. Among 310,000 or so distinct CDR3 sequences, roughly 60% were seen once, and the ten largest hold about 15%. These data are taken from a study of tumor-infiltrating lymphocytes in primary liver carcinoma. Study as a whole: Spanning 30 to 69 years of age, the patients were men and women. Study-wide points: CD4+ and CD8+ repertoires could not be compared in these unsorted bulk samples.

Blood RNA was derived from unsorted whole blood, and germline DNA was extracted too. Chronic HBV infection was present, with no prior treatment. CDR1 and CDR2 from the germline V gene are SGHDT and YYEEEE. This CDR3 has 14 residues. The trim removed 6 bases at V and 3 bases at J, leaving 8 bases unmatched. The TCR was taken from a woman in her twenties or thirties with primary liver carcinoma and hepatitis B virus infection. Sequenced: peripheral blood. The chain has TRBV5-6 and TRBJ2-7; 8 nucleotides match TRBD2. The CDR3 loop reads CASTKLAALYEQYF. The CDR3 DNA follows: TGTGCCAGCACCAAACTAGCGGCTCTCTACGAGCAGTACTTC. Together with reference TRBV5-6 and TRBJ2-7, the CDR3 gives the full variable domain: DAGVTQSPTHLIKTRGQQVTLRCSPKSGHDTVSWYQQALGQGPQFIFQYYEEEERQRGNFPDRFSGHQFPNYSSELNVNALLLGDSALYLCASTKLAALYEQYFGPGTRLTVT.